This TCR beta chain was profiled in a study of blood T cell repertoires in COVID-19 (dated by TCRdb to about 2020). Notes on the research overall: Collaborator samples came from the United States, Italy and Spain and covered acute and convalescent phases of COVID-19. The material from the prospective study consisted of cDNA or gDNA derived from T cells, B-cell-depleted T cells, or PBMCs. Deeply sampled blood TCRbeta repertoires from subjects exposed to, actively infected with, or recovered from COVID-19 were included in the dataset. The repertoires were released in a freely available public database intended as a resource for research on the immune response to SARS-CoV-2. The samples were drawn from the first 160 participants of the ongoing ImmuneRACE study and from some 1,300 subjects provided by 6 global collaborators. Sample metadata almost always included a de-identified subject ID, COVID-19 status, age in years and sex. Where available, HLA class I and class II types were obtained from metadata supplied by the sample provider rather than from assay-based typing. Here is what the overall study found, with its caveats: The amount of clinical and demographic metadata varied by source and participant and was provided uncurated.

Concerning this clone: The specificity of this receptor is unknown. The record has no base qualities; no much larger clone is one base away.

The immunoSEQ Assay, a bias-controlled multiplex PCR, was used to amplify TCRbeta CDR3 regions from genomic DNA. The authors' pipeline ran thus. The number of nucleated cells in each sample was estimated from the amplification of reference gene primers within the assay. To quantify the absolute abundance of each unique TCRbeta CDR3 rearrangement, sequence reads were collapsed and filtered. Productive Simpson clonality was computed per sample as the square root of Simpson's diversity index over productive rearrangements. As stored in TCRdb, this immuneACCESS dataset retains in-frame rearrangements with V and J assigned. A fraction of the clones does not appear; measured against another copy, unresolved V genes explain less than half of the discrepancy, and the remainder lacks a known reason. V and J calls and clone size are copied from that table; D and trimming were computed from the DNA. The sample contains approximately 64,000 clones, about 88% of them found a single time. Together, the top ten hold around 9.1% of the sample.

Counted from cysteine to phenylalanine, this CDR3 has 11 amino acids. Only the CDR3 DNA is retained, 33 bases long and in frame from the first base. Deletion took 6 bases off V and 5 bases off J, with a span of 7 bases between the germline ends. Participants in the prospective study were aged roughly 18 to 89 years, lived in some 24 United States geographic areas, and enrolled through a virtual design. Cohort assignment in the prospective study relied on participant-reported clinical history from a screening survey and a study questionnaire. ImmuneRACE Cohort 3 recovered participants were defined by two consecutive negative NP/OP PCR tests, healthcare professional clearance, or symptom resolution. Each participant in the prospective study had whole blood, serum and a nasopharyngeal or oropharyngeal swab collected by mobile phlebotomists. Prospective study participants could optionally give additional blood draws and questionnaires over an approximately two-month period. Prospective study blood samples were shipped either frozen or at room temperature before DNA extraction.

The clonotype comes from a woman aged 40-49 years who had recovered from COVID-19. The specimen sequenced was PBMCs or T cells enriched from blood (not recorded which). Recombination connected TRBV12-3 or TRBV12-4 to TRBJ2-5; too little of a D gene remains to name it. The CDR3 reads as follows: CASRSGETQYF. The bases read TGTGCCAGCAGGTCCGGGGAGACCCAGTACTTC.